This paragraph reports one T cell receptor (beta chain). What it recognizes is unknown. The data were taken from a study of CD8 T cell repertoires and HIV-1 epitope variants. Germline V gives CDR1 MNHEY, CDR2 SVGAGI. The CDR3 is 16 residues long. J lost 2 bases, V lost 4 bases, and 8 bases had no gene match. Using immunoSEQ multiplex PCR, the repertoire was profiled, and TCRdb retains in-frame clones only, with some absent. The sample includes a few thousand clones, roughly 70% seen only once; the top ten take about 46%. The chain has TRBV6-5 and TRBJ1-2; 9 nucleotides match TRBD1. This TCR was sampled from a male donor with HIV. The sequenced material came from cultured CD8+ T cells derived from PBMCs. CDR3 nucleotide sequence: TGTGCCAGCAGTTCTTGGGACAGGGCCAGGAACTATGGCTACACCTTC. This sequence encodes CASSSWDRARNYGYTF.